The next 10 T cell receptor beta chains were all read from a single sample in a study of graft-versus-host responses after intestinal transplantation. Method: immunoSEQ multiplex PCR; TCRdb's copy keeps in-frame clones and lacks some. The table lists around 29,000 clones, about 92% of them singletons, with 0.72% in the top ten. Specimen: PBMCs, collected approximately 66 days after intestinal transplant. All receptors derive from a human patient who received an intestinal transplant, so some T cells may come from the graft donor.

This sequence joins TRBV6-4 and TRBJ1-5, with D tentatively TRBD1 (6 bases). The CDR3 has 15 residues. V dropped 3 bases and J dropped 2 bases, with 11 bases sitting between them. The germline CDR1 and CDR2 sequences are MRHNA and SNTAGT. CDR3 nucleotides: TGTGCCAGCAGTGAATCGGGGGGCGGCAATCAGCCCCAGCATTTT. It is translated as CASSESGGGNQPQHF.

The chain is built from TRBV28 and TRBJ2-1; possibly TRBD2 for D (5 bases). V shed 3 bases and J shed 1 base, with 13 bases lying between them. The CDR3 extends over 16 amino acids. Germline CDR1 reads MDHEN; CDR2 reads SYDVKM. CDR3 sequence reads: CASSFSWTQSYNEQFF. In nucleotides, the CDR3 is TGTGCCAGCAGTTTTAGTTGGACTCAGTCCTACAATGAGCAGTTCTTC.

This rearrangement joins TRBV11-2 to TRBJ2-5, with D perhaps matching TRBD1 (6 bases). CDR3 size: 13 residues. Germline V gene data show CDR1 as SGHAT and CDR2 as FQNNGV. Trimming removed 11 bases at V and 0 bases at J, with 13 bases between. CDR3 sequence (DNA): TGTGCCGGAGCAGACAGGAACCAAGAGACCCAGTACTTC. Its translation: CAGADRNQETQYF.

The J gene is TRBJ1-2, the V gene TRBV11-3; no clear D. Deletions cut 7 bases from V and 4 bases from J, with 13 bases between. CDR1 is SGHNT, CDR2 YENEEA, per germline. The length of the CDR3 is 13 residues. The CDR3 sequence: CASNLGKTYGYTF. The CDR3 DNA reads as TGTGCCAGCAATCTCGGAAAGACCTATGGCTACACCTTC.

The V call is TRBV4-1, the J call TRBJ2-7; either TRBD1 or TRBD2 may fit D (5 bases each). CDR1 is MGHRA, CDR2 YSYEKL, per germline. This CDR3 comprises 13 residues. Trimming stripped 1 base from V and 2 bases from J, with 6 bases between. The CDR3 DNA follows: TGCGCCAGCAGCCAAGGGGGGACCTACGAGCAGTACTTC. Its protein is CASSQGGTYEQYF.

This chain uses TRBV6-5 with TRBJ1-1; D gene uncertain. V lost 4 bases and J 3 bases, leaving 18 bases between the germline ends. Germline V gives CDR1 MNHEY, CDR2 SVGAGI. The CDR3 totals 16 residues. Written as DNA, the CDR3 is TGTGCCAGCAGTTCCGATGGATCAACTTGGGACACTGAAGCTTTCTTT. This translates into CASSSDGSTWDTEAFF.

The CDR3 region has the DNA TGTGCCAGCAGCTCCCGGGCTTCACCCCTCCACTTT. Its protein is CASSSRASPLHF. The chain uses TRBV11-3 and TRBJ1-6; D unclear. Trimming pared 4 bases from V and 9 bases from J, leaving 7 bases between. The CDR3 spans 12 residues. Germline CDR1 reads SGHNT; CDR2 reads YENEEA.

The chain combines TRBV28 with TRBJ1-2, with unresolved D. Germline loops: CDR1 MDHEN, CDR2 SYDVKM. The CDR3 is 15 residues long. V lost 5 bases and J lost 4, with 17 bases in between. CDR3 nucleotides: TGTGCCAGCAGTCTCGGACCGTGGGTAATCTATGGCTACACCTTC. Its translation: CASSLGPWVIYGYTF.

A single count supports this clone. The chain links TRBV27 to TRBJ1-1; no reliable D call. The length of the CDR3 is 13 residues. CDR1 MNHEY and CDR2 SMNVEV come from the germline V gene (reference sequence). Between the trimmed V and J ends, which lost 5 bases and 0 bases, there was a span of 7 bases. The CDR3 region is CASSTDMNTEAFF. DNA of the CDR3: TGTGCCAGCAGTACAGACATGAACACTGAAGCTTTCTTT.

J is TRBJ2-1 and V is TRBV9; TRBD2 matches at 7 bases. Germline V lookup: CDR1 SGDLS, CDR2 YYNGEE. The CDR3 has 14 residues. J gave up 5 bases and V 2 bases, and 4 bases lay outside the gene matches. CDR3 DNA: TGTGCCAGCAGCGTGAGCGGGGACCACAATGAGCAGTTCTTC. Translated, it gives CASSVSGDHNEQFF.